Listed here are 12 T cell receptor beta chains from one sample, sequenced in a study of blood T cell repertoires in COVID-19. Clones were sequenced by immunoSEQ multiplex PCR, and TCRdb holds only the in-frame ones, with some missing. The sample holds over 250,000 clones; about 80% are singletons and the top ten take approximately 9%. Sequenced material: peripheral blood. The receptors were gathered from a woman in her forties or fifties who had recovered from COVID-19.

The chain recombines TRBV2 with TRBJ2-1, with 10 bases fitting TRBD2. V was pared by 6 bases and J by 5 bases, with 7 bases of the junction left unmatched. CDR3 length: 15 residues. CDR1 SNHLY and CDR2 FYNNEI come from the germline V gene. The CDR3 protein is CASRGRTSGHNEQFF. The CDR3 coding sequence is TGTGCCAGCAGAGGAAGGACTAGCGGACACAATGAGCAGTTCTTC.

The chain recombines TRBV5-4 with TRBJ1-2, with TRBD1 matching 7 bases. The CDR3 is made up of 14 amino acids. Trimming removed 1 base from V and 7 bases from J; junction bases left unmatched: 7. CDR1 is SGHNT, CDR2 YYREEE, per germline (reference sequence). In nucleotides, the CDR3 is TGTGCCAGCAGCTTGATCGAGGGGGCGGCTGGCTACACCTTC. Amino acid sequence: CASSLIEGAAGYTF.

V and J are TRBV7-2 and TRBJ2-2, with 11 bases aligning to TRBD1. Per germline, CDR1 SGHTA and CDR2 FQGNSA. V shed 5 bases, J shed 6 bases, and the junction held 8 bases outside the gene matches. The CDR3 is made up of 16 amino acids. The DNA for the CDR3 is TGTGCCAGCAGCGACCGGGACAGGGGGACCCCCGGGGAGCTGTTTTTT. It specifies CASSDRDRGTPGELFF.

The chain uses TRBV18 and TRBJ2-6; weak D call: TRBD1 (6 bases). This CDR3 has 18 amino acids. Between the trimmed V and J ends, which lost 3 bases and 0 bases, there was a span of 15 bases. Germline CDR1 KGHSH, CDR2 LQKENI. The CDR3 nucleotides are TGTGCCAGCTCACCCTTCCGGGACACCTCCTCTGGGGCCAACGTCCTGACTTTC. Protein product: CASSPFRDTSSGANVLTF.

This rearrangement joins TRBV9 to TRBJ1-1; 7 bases map to TRBD1. The CDR3 loop spans 15 amino acids. Germline V CDR1 and CDR2: SGDLS, YYNGEE. Losses at the gene ends were 5 bases for V and 7 bases for J; bases not matched to a gene: 14. For the CDR3, the DNA is TGTGCCAGCAGTCGATTTAACGCAGGGGGAGATGAAGCTTTCTTT. Its translation: CASSRFNAGGDEAFF.

As to this clone: This sample also contains other DNA sequences that code for the same CDR3. V gene TRBV12-3 or TRBV12-4 combines with J gene TRBJ2-2, with D possibly TRBD2 on 5 matching bases. CDR3 size: 12 residues. V shed 5 bases and J shed 5 bases, with 6 bases lying between them. CDR3 protein: CASSPGTGELFF. In DNA, the CDR3 is TGTGCCAGCAGTCCGGGGACCGGGGAGCTGTTTTTT.

V and J are TRBV28 and TRBJ1-2, with TRBD1 as a possible D gene (5 bases). V was pared by 5 bases and J by 6 bases, with 22 bases between. Germline V CDR1 and CDR2: MDHEN, SYDVKM. The CDR3 spans 16 residues. CDR3 coding DNA: TGTGCCAGCAGTATAGCGGGGACTCCTTCGGGAGATGGCTACACCTTC. Translation: CASSIAGTPSGDGYTF.

Regarding this clone: Other DNA sequences from this sample encode an identical CDR3 as well. The CDR3 sequence is CASSLRGRETQYF. Here the CDR3 DNA reads TGTGCCAGCAGTTTAAGGGGGCGGGAGACCCAGTACTTC. The gene calls are TRBV27 and TRBJ2-5; 7 bases line up with TRBD1. The CDR3 has 13 amino acids. V lost 2 bases to trimming and J lost 5 bases; unmatched junction nucleotides: 2. Germline V lookup: CDR1 MNHEY, CDR2 SMNVEV (reference sequence).

The chain couples TRBV30 to TRBJ1-2; tentatively, D is TRBD1 (5 bases). Germline V CDR1 and CDR2: GTSNPN, SVGIG (reference sequence). CDR3 length: 14 amino acids. Trimming left V 4 bases short and J 6 bases short, with 18 bases between. The CDR3 spells CAWTPFKGYHGYTF. CDR3 in DNA: TGTGCCTGGACGCCCTTTAAGGGGTACCATGGCTACACCTTC.

This chain connects TRBV10-3 to TRBJ2-1, with a tentative D call TRBD2 (5 bases). The germline V gene encodes CDR1 ENHRY and CDR2 SYGVKD. The CDR3 sequence is 15 residues long. With 3 bases removed from V and 5 bases from J, the gap between germline ends came to 14 bases. CDR3 residues: CAISEFLEGNNEQFF. The CDR3 coding sequence is TGTGCCATCAGTGAATTTCTTGAGGGAAACAATGAGCAGTTCTTC.

The chain recombines TRBV28 with TRBJ1-2; no clear D gene. The CDR3 covers 11 residues. The germline V gene encodes CDR1 MDHEN and CDR2 SYDVKM. As DNA, the CDR3 is TGTGCTGGCGGTAATGGCTATGGCTACACCTTC. This translates into CAGGNGYGYTF.

This chain joins TRBV27 and TRBJ1-5; D gene unclear. Trimming left V 2 bases short and J 4 bases short, with 6 bases between. Germline V gene data show CDR1 as MNHEY and CDR2 as SMNVEV (reference sequence). The CDR3 is made up of 13 amino acids. This CDR3 is CASSLGQNQPQHF. The CDR3 coding sequence is TGTGCCAGCAGTTTAGGCCAGAATCAGCCCCAGCATTTT.